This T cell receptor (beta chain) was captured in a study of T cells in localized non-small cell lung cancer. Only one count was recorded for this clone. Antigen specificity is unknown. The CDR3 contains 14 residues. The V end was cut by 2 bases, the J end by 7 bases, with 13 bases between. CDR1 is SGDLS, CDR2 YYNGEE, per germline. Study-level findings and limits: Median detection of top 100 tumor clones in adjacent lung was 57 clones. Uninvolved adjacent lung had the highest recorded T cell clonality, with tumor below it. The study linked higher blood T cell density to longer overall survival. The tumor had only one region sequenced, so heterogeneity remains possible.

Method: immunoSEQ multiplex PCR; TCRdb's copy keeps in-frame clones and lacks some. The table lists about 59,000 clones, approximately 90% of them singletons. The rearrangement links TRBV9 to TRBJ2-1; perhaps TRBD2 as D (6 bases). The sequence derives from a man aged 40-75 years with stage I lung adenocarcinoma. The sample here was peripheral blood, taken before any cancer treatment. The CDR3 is CASSVSGAGNEQFF. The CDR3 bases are TGTGCCAGCAGCGTGTCGGGAGCAGGTAATGAGCAGTTCTTC.